This TCR beta chain came from a study of cytomegalovirus exposure and HLA in healthy donors. Whole-study findings and limits: The study designated 150 or so TCR beta chains cytomegalovirus-associated. Within the 120 or so validation repertoires, first-cohort TCR clusters tended to co-occur, according to a later analysis.

The germline V gene has CDR1 KGHSY and CDR2 FQNENV. This CDR3 is built from 13 residues. Trimming removed 2 bases at V and 3 bases at J, with 6 bases between. Using immunoSEQ multiplex PCR, the repertoire was profiled, and TCRdb retains in-frame clones only, with some absent. The sample lists fewer than 200,000 clones, approximately 86% occurring once. A note on this clone: What it recognizes is unknown.

Separation from the approximately 690-subject first cohort characterized the roughly 120-subject validation cohort, to which the donors belonged. The chain employs TRBV16 and TRBJ2-3, with D tentatively TRBD1 (6 bases). Material: PBMCs. The receptor comes from a young man in good health and CMV-seropositive. CDR3 protein: CASSQRGTDTQYF. Here the CDR3 DNA reads TGTGCCAGCAGCCAAAGGGGGACAGATACGCAGTATTTT.